The 8 T cell receptor beta chains below were found in one sample sequenced in a study of blood T cell repertoires in COVID-19. The repertoire was sequenced with immunoSEQ multiplex PCR; TCRdb's copy has only in-frame clones and lacks some. Of more than 200,000 clones in the sample, 70% to 90% were seen once. Sequences were obtained from peripheral blood. Receptor source: a woman between 40 and 50 years old who had recovered from COVID-19.

This chain uses TRBV9 with TRBJ2-1; 8 bases match TRBD2. In germline, CDR1 is SGDLS, CDR2 YYNGEE. This CDR3 has 14 residues. The V segment lost 4 bases and the J segment 7 bases; nucleotides outside the gene matches: 7. The CDR3 bases are TGTGCCAGCAGCCTCGCGGGAGGCGCGAATGAGCAGTTCTTC. This sequence encodes CASSLAGGANEQFF.

The chain carries TRBV4-1 and TRBJ2-2; 8 bases map to TRBD1. CDR1 MGHRA and CDR2 YSYEKL come from the germline V gene. Trimming removed 2 bases from V and 6 bases from J; junction bases left unmatched: 5. The CDR3 has 15 amino acids. CDR3 residues: CASSQTGTGAGELFF. In nucleotides, the CDR3 is TGCGCCAGCAGCCAAACCGGGACAGGTGCCGGGGAGCTGTTTTTT.

The table lists this clone with a count of one. This chain links TRBV11-2 with TRBJ2-7; 10 nucleotides agree with TRBD2. Germline assignment: CDR1 SGHAT and CDR2 FQNNGV. Trimming cost V 5 bases and J 7 bases; bases outside gene matches: 11. The CDR3 runs 15 residues. Here the CDR3 reads CASSARTSGVVEQYF. CDR3 bases: TGTGCCAGCAGCGCACGGACTAGCGGCGTAGTGGAGCAGTACTTC.

This clone was observed a handful of times. The chain has TRBV2 and TRBJ1-3; TRBD1 agrees at 7 bases. Germline lookup yields CDR1 SNHLY and CDR2 FYNNEI. Trimming took 6 bases from V and 1 from J; bases not matched to a gene: 3. This CDR3 has 14 residues. In DNA, the CDR3 is TGTGCCAGCAGAGAACAGGGGTCTGGAAACACCATATATTTT. Translation: CASREQGSGNTIYF. Together with reference TRBV2 and TRBJ1-3, the CDR3 gives the full variable domain: EPEVTQTPSHQVTQMGQEVILRCVPISNHLYFYWYRQILGQKVEFLVSFYNNEISEKSEIFDDQFSVERPDGSNFTLKIRSTKLEDSAMYFCASREQGSGNTIYFGEGSWLTVV.

V and J are TRBV5-4 and TRBJ2-1; D may be TRBD2 (5 bases). CDR3 size: 15 residues. Trimming shortened V by 6 bases and J by 1 base, and 14 bases separated the two germline ends. Germline V lookup: CDR1 SGHNT, CDR2 YYREEE (reference sequence). CDR3 loop: CASNRWGASYNEQFF. The CDR3 DNA is TGTGCCAGCAACCGGTGGGGAGCGTCCTACAATGAGCAGTTCTTC.

This rearrangement joins TRBV19 to TRBJ2-7; weak D call: TRBD2 (6 bases). CDR1 is LNHDA and CDR2 is SQIVND in the germline V gene (reference sequence). CDR3 size: 15 residues. The ends were cut back, 3 bases at V and 0 bases at J, with 12 bases in the middle. The CDR3 bases are TGTGCCAGTAGTATCGTAGCGGATAGCTCCTACGAGCAGTACTTC. Translating gives CASSIVADSSYEQYF. The whole variable domain, filled in from reference TRBV19 and TRBJ2-7, reads DGGITQSPKYLFRKEGQNVTLSCEQNLNHDAMYWYRQDPGQGLRLIYYSQIVNDFQKGDIAEGYSVSREKKESFPLTVTSAQKNPTAFYLCASSIVADSSYEQYFGPGTRLTVT.

CDR3 sequence reads: CASSLPAGLAKNIQYF. The CDR3 DNA reads TGCGCCAGCAGCCTCCCAGCGGGTCTAGCCAAAAACATTCAGTACTTC. The rearrangement uses TRBV4-1 and TRBJ2-4, with a tentative D call TRBD2 (6 bases). Germline-derived CDR1 and CDR2 are MGHRA and YSYEKL. This CDR3 contains 16 residues. Trimming cost V 4 bases and J 0 bases, with 13 bases left between them.

Written as DNA, the CDR3 is TGTGCCAGCAGCTCCCAACAGGGGTATCAGCCCCAGCATTTT. It specifies CASSSQQGYQPQHF. The chain combines TRBV7-2 with TRBJ1-5, with TRBD1 identical over 7 bases. Germline-derived CDR1 and CDR2 are SGHTA and FQGNSA. V dropped 4 bases and J dropped 5; count of bases not matched to a gene: 5. There are 14 residues in the CDR3. Full variable domain (remainder filled in from reference TRBV7-2 and TRBJ1-5): GAGVSQSPSNKVTEKGKDVELRCDPISGHTALYWYRQSLGQGLEFLIYFQGNSAPDKSGLPSDRFSAERTGGSVSTLTIQRTQQEDSAVYLCASSSQQGYQPQHFGDGTRLSIL.